This T cell receptor beta chain appears in the sequencing data of a study of T cells in Graves' hyperthyroidism and ophthalmopathy. From germline, CDR1 is SEHNR and CDR2 FQNEAQ (reference sequence). This CDR3 region has 13 residues. V lost 3 bases and J 7 bases, leaving 9 bases between the germline ends. The TCR beta CDR3 regions underwent amplification using RNA transcripts as the source. Researchers ran a first-round RT-PCR on the TCR CDR3 using the HTBI primer set. MiXCR, run by TCRdb on the multiplex PCR reads, gives a single entry per CDR3 protein. The repertoire holds about 180,000 distinct CDR3 sequences, with 17% as singletons. This clonotype was observed at least ten times. No antigen is known for it. Extraction of PBMCs used 9 to 10 ml of fresh peripheral blood. Study results and caveats: Blood samples included most of the expanded thyroid clonotypes exceeding 0.001.

The source is a woman aged 45-59 years with Graves' hyperthyroidism. The chain recombines TRBV7-9 with TRBJ2-2, with D tentatively TRBD1 or TRBD2 (5 bases each). The sample taken for sequencing was blood. For the CDR3, the DNA is TGTGCCAGCAGCTTCACGGGGCTCGGGGAGCTGTTTTTT. Protein sequence: CASSFTGLGELFF.